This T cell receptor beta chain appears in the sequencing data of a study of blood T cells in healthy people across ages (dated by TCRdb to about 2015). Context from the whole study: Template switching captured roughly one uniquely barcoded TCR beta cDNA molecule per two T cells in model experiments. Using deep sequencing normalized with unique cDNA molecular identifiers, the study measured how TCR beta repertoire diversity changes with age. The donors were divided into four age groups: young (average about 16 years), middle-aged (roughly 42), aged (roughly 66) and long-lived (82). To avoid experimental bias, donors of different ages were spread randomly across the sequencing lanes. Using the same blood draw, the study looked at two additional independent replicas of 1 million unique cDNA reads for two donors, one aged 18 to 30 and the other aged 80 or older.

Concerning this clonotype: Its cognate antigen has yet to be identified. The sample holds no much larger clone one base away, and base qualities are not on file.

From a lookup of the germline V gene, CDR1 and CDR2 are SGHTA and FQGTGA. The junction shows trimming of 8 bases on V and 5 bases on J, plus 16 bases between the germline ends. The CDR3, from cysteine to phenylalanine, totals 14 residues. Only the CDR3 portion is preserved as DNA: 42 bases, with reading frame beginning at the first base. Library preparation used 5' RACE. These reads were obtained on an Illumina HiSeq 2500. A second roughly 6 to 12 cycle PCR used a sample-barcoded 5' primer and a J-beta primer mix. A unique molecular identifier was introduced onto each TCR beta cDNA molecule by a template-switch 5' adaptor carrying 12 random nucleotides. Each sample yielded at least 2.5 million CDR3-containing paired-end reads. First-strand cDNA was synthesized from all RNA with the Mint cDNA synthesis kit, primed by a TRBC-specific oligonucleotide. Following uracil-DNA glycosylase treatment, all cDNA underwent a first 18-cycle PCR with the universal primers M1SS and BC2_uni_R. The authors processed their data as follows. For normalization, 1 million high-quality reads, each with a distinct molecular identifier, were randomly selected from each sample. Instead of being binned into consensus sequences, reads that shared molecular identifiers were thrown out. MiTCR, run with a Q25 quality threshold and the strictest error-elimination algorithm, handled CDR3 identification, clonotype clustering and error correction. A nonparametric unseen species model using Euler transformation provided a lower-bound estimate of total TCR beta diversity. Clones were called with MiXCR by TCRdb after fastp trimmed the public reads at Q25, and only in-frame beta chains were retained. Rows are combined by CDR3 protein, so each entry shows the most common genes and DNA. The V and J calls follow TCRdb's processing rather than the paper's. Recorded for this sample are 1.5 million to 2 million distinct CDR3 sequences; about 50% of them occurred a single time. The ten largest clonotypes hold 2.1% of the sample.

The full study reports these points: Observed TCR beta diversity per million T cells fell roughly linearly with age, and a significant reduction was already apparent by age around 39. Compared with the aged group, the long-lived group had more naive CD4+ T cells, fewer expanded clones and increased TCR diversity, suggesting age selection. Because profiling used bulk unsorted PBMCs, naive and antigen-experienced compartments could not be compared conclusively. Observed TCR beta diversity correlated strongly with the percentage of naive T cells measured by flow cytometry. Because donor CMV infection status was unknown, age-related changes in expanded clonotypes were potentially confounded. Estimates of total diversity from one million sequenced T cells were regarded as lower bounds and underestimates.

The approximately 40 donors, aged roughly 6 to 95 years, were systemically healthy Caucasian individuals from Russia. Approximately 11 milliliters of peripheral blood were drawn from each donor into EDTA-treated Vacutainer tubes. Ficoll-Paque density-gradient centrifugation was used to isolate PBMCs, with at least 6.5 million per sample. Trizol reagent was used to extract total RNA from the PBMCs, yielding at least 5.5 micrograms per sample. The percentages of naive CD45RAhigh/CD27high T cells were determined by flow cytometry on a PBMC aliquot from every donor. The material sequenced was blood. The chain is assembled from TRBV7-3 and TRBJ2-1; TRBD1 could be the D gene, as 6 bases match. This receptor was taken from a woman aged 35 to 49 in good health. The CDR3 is CASGVAWGHNEQFF. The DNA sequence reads TGTGCCAGCGGGGTCGCGTGGGGGCACAATGAGCAGTTCTTC. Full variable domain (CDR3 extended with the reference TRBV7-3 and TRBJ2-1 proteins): GAGVSQTPSNKVTEKGKYVELRCDPISGHTALYWYRQSLGQGPEFLIYFQGTGAADDSGLPNDRFFAVRPEGSVSTLKIQRTERGDSAVYLCASGVAWGHNEQFFGPGTRLTVL.